Here is one TCR beta chain with its context. The antigen remains unidentified. These data are taken from a study of cytomegalovirus exposure and HLA in healthy donors. The primer mix had 60 Vbeta and 13 Jbeta primers. Data came from immunoSEQ multiplex PCR; TCRdb stores just in-frame clones and leaves some out. The data show 100,000 to 150,000 clones, with more than 75% seen just once and over 10% held by the top ten. Study-wide points: According to an earlier analysis, most TCR beta V segments yielded productive rearrangements about 90% or about 30% of the time. In a later analysis, at a false discovery rate of 0.05, 16,951 TCR beta sequences were associated with HLA alleles.

The CDR3 covers 16 residues. Germline V lookup: CDR1 MDHEN, CDR2 SYDVKM. The V and J ends lost 4 bases and 3 bases, in that order; junction bases with no gene match: 8. This TCR was sampled from a woman between 55 and 75 years old in good health and CMV-seropositive. This chain connects TRBV28 to TRBJ1-5; TRBD1 matches at 8 bases. What was sequenced was PBMCs. The DNA for the CDR3 is TGTGCCAGCAGTTCCCCTACAGGGGGGGTCAATCAGCCCCAGCATTTT. It is translated as CASSSPTGGVNQPQHF.